The clone carrying this TCR beta chain has just a few counts. Its antigen is undetermined. The CDR3 sequence is 15 residues long. Germline V gives CDR1 MDHEN, CDR2 SYDVKM. The V gene lost 3 bases and the J gene lost 2 bases, with 11 bases spanning the gap. Combining a sample-barcoded 5' primer with a J-beta primer mix, a second PCR ran for roughly 7 to 12 cycles. Each cDNA molecule received a tag from a template-switch adaptor that had 12 random nucleotides. TCRdb reprocessed the 5' RACE reads via MiXCR and lists one record per CDR3 protein. The data hold hundreds of thousands of distinct CDR3 sequences, with around 25% observed a single time. The data were obtained in a study of blood T cells in healthy people across ages. Study-level points and caveats: The CMV status of each donor remained undetermined, and this could have confounded shifts in expanded clonotypes.

The same sample was also studied in work on T cells of mothers and their children. As reported in that work: Over 8 million TCR beta CDR3 reads were obtained from each mother, and some 3.1 million from each child. Versus unrelated pairs, overlap was slightly higher in related mother-child pairs, without reaching significance.

The chain has TRBV28 and TRBJ1-5; no definite D call. The sequenced sample was blood. The sequence derives from a boy aged 5-17 years in good health. The CDR3 loop reads CASSFLDPGNQPQHF. The CDR3 DNA sequence: TGTGCCAGCAGTTTCTTGGACCCGGGCAATCAGCCCCAGCATTTT.